A selection of T cell receptor beta chains follows, all from one sample in a study of brain T cells in children with intractable seizures. The protocol was immunoSEQ multiplex PCR, while the TCRdb copy is restricted to in-frame clones and leaves out a portion. The sample carries around 100,000 clones, around 94% recorded once. Sequenced here: peripheral blood, sampled at surgery. These receptors came from a boy under two years old with hemimegalencephaly and intractable seizures. CDR3s leave out the opening cysteine and the closing phenylalanine or tryptophan.

V gene: TRBV3-1/TRBV3-2
CDR3 protein: ASSQEGPSPTEAF

V gene: TRBV28
CDR3 protein: ASSPSGQGAHEQY

V gene: TRBV20-1
CDR3 protein: SASLAGGGETQY

V gene: TRBV9
CDR3 protein: ASSRQGSADEQY

V gene: TRBV5-1
CDR3 protein: ASSLQTWNSPLH

V gene: TRBV5-6
CDR3 protein: ASSSTAYGYT

V gene: TRBV10-3
CDR3 protein: AISELAGGTDTQY

V gene: TRBV4-1
CDR3 protein: ASSQVIRRQETQY

V gene: TRBV7-8
CDR3 protein: ASSLAGWQNSPLH

V gene: TRBV27
CDR3 protein: ASSPTGLVGTQY